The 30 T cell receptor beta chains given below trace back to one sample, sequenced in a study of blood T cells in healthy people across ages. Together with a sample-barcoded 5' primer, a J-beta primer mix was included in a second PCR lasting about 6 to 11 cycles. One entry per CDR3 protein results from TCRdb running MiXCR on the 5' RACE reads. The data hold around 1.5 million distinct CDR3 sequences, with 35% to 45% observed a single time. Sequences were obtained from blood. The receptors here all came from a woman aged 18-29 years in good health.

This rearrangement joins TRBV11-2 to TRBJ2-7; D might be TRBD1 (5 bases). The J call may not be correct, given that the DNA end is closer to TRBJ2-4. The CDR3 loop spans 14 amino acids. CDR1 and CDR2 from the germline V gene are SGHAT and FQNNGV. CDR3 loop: CASRVPGTKNIQYF. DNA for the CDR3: TGTGCCAGCAGGGTCCCAGGGACCAAAAACATTCAGTACTTC.

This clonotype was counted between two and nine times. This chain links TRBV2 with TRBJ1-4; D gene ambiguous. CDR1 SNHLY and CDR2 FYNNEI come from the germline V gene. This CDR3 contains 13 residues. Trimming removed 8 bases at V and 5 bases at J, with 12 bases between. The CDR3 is CASRENLNEKLFF. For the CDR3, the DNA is TGTGCCAGCCGGGAGAACTTAAATGAAAAACTGTTTTTT.

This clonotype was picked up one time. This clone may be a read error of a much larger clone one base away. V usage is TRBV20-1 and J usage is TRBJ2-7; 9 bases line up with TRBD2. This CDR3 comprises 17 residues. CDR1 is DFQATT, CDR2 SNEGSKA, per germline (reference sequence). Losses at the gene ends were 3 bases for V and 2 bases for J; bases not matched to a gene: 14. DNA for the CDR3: TGCAGTGCTAGTAGGTCTCTCGAGCGGGAGGAACCCTACGAGCAGTACTTC. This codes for CSASRSLEREEPYEQYF.

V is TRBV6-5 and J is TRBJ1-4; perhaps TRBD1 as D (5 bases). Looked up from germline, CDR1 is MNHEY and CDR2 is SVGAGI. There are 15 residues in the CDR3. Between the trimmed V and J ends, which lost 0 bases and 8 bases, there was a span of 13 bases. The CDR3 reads CASSYSVQGREKLFF. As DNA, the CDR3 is TGTGCCAGCAGTTACTCGGTCCAGGGAAGGGAAAAACTGTTTTTT.

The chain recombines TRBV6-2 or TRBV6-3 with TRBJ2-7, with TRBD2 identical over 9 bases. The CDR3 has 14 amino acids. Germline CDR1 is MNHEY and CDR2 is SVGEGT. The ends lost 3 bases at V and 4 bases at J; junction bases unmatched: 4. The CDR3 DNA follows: TGTGCCAGCAGTTATAGACTAGCGGTATACGAGCAGTACTTC. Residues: CASSYRLAVYEQYF.

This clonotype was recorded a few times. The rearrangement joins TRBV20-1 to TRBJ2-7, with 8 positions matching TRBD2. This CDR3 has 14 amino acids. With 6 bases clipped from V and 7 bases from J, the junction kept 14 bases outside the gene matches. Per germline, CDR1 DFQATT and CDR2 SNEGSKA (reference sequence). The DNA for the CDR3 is TGCAGTGCACCTAGACTAGCGCCCTCGGGGGAGCAGTACTTC. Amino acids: CSAPRLAPSGEQYF.

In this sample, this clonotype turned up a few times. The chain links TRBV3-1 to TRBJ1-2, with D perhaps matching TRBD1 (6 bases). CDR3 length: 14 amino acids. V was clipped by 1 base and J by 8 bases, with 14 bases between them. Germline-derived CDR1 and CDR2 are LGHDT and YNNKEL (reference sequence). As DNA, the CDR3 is TGTGCCAGCAGCCAAGGTCACAAGGGGGAAGGCTACACCTTC. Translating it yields CASSQGHKGEGYTF.

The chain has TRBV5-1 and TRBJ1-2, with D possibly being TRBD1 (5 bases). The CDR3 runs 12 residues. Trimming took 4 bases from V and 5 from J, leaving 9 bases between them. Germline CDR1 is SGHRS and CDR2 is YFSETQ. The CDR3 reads CASSTEGYGYTF. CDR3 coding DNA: TGCGCCAGCAGCACAGAGGGGTATGGCTACACCTTC.

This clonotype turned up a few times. The CDR3 DNA reads TGTGCCGGTCGGACAGTAACCAACTATGGCTACACCTTC. Translated: CAGRTVTNYGYTF. V and J are TRBV2 and TRBJ1-2, with D possibly matching TRBD1 (6 bases). The V end was cut by 11 bases, the J end by 2 bases, with 15 bases between. This CDR3 comprises 13 residues. The germline CDR1 and CDR2 sequences are SNHLY and FYNNEI.

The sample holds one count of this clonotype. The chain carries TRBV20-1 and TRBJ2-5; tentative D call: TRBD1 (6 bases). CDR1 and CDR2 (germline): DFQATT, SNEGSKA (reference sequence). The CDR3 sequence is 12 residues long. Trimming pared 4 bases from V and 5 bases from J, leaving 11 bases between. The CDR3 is CSAMQGLETQYF. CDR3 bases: TGCAGTGCTATGCAGGGGCTGGAGACCCAGTACTTC.

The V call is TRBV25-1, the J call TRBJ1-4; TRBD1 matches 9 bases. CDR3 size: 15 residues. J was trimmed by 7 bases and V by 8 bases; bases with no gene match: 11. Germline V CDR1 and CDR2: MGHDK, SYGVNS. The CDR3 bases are TGTGCCAGCCGCAAAGGGGGGACAGGGAGTGAAAAACTGTTTTTT. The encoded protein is CASRKGGTGSEKLFF. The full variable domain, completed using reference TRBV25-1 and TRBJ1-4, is EADIYQTPRYLVIGTGKKITLECSQTMGHDKMYWYQQDPGMELHLIHYSYGVNSTEKGDLSSESTVSRIRTEHFPLTLESARPSHTSQYLCASRKGGTGSEKLFFGSGTQLSVL.

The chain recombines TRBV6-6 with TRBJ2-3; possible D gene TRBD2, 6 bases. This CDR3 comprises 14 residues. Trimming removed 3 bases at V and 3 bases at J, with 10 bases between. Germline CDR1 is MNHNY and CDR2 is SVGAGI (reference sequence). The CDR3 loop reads CASSYWAGTDTQYF. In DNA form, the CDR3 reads TGTGCCAGCAGTTATTGGGCGGGAACAGATACGCAGTATTTT.

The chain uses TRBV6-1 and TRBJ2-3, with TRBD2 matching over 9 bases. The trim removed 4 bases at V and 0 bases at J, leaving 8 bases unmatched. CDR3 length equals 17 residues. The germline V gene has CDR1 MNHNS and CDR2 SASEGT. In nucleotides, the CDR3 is TGTGCCAGCAGTGCTAGCGGGGTTAGTTCTAGCACAGATACGCAGTATTTT. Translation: CASSASGVSSSTDTQYF.

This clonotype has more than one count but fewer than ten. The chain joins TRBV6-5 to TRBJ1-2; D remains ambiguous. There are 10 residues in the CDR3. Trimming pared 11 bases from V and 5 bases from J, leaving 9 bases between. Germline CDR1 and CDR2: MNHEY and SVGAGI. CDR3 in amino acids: CAVWAYGYTF. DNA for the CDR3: TGTGCCGTCTGGGCTTATGGCTACACCTTC.

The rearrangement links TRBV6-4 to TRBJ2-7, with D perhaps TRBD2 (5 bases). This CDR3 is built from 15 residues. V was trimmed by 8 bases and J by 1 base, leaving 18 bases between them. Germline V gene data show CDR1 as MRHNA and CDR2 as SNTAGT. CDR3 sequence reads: CASLTRPEGSYEQYF. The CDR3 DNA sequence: TGTGCCAGCCTTACCAGACCAGAGGGATCCTACGAGCAGTACTTC.

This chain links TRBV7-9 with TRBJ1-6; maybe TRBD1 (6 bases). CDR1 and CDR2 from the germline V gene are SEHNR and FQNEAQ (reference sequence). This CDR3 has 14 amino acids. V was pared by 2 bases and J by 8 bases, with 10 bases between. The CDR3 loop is CASSLRDTDSPLHF. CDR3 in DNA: TGTGCCAGCAGCTTACGGGACACTGATTCACCCCTCCACTTT.

The CDR3 DNA sequence: TGTGCCAGCGGGGGACTAGCGGGACCTCTAGCCAAAAACATTCAGTACTTC. Translation gives CASGGLAGPLAKNIQYF. The chain recombines TRBV7-9 with TRBJ2-4; 13 nucleotides agree with TRBD2. The V gene's germline CDR1 is SEHNR and CDR2 FQNEAQ (reference sequence). The CDR3 spans 17 residues. Losses at the gene ends were 8 bases for V and 0 bases for J; bases not matched to a gene: 7.

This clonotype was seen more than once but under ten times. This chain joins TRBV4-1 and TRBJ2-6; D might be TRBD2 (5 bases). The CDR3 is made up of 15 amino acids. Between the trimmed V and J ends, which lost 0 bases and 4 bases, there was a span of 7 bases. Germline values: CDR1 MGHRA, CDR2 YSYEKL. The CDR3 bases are TGCGCCAGCAGCCAAGAGGAGGTCGGGGCCAACGTCCTGACTTTC. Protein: CASSQEEVGANVLTF.

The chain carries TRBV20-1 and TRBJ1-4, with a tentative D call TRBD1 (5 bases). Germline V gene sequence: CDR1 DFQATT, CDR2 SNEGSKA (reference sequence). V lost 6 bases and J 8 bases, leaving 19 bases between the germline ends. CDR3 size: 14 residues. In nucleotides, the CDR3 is TGCAGTGCCAGACCGGGGCTCGTTACCGAAAAACTGTTTTTT. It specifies CSARPGLVTEKLFF.

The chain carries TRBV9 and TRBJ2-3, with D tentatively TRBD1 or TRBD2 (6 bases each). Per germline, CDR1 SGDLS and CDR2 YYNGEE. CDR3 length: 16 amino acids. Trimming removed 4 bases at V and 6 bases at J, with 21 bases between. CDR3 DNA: TGTGCCAGCAGCCCGGGGGCCGGGTCCTCATGGGATACGCAGTATTTT. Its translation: CASSPGAGSSWDTQYF.

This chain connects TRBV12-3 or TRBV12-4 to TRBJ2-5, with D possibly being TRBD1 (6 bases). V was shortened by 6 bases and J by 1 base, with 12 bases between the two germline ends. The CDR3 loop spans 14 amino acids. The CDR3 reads CASRDGQTQETQYF. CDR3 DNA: TGTGCCAGCAGGGACGGACAGACCCAAGAGACCCAGTACTTC.

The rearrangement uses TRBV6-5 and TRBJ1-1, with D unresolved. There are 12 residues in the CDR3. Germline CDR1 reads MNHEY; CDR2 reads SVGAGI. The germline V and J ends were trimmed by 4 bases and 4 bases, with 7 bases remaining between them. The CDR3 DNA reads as TGTGCCAGCAGTTTGAGTGCCACTGAAGCTTTCTTT. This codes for CASSLSATEAFF.

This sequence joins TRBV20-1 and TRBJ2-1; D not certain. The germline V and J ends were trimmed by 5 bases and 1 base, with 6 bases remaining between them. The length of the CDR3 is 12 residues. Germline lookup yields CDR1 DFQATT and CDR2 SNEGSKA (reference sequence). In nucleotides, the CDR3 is TGCAGTGCTTGGGCATCCTACAATGAGCAGTTCTTC. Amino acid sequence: CSAWASYNEQFF.

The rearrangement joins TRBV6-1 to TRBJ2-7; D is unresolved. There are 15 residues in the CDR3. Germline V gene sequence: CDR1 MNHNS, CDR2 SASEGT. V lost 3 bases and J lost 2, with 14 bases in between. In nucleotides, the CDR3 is TGTGCCAGCAGTGAGGATCCGCTGGCGGCCTACGAGCAGTACTTC. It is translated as CASSEDPLAAYEQYF.

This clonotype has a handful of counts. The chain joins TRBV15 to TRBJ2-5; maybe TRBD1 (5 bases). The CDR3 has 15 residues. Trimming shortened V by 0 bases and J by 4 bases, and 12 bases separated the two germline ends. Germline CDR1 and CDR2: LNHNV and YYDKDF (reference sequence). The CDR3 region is CATSRDRGVGETQYF. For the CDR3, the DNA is TGTGCCACCAGCAGAGATAGGGGTGTGGGAGAGACCCAGTACTTC.

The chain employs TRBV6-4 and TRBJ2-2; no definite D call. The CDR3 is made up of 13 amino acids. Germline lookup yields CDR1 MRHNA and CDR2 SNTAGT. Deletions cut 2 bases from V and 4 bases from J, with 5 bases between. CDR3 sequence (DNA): TGTGCCAGCAGTGACGGGTCCACCGGGGAGCTGTTTTTT. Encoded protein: CASSDGSTGELFF.

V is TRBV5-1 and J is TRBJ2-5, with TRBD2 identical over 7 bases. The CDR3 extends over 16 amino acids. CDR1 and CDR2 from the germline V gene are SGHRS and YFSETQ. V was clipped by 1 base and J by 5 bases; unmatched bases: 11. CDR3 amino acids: CASSLFAGDPGETQYF. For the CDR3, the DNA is TGCGCCAGCAGCTTGTTCGCGGGGGATCCCGGGGAGACCCAGTACTTC.

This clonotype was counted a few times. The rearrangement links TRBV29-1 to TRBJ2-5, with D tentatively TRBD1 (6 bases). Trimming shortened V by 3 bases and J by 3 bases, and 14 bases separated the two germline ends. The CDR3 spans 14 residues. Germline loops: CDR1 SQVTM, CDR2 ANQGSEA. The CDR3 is CSVDVWTAKETQYF. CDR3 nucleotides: TGCAGCGTTGATGTTTGGACAGCTAAAGAGACCCAGTACTTC.

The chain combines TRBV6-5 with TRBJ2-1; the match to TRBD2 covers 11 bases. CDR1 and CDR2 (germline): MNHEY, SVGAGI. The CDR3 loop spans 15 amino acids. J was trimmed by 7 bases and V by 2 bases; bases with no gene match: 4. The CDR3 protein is CASSYLAGGENEQFF. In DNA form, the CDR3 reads TGTGCCAGCAGTTACCTAGCGGGAGGTGAGAATGAGCAGTTCTTC.

CDR3 in DNA: TGTGCCAGCAGCTCGAACGGGAGGGCTACCTACGAGCAGTACTTC. Protein product: CASSSNGRATYEQYF. This chain links TRBV6-5 with TRBJ2-7; TRBD2 matches at 8 bases. CDR3 size: 15 residues. Germline-derived CDR1 and CDR2 are MNHEY and SVGAGI. V dropped 6 bases and J dropped 2; count of bases not matched to a gene: 9.